The 25 T cell receptor beta chains below were found in one sample sequenced in a study of blood T cell repertoires in COVID-19. TCRdb's table, derived via immunoSEQ multiplex PCR, lists solely in-frame clones and lacks some. The table records approximately 28,000 clones, approximately 87% of them present only once. Specimen: peripheral blood. The receptors shown here come from a human donor in a cohort sampled during active COVID-19.

A single count supports this clone. The V call is TRBV27, the J call TRBJ2-1; 11 nucleotides line up with TRBD2. The CDR3 has 15 amino acids. The germline gives CDR1 MNHEY, CDR2 SMNVEV (reference sequence). Losses at the gene ends were 3 bases for V and 5 bases for J; bases not matched to a gene: 3. The CDR3 reads CASSFSGGDDNEQFF. In DNA, the CDR3 is TGTGCCAGCAGTTTTAGCGGGGGGGACGACAATGAGCAGTTCTTC.

The chain carries TRBV15 and TRBJ2-5, with D possibly being TRBD1 (6 bases). Deletions cut 5 bases from V and 5 bases from J, with 12 bases between. This CDR3 is built from 13 residues. The germline gives CDR1 LNHNV, CDR2 YYDKDF (reference sequence). CDR3 protein: CATSASGDETQYF. CDR3 sequence (DNA): TGTGCCACCAGCGCTTCAGGGGATGAGACCCAGTACTTC.

J is TRBJ1-6 and V is TRBV6-5, with D hard to call. The CDR3 runs 16 residues. Germline V gives CDR1 MNHEY, CDR2 SVGAGI. Between the trimmed V and J ends, which lost 0 bases and 0 bases, there was a span of 6 bases. The CDR3 bases are TGTGCCAGCAGTTACTCTGGTAGCTCCTATAATTCACCCCTCCACTTT. Translation: CASSYSGSSYNSPLHF.

The CDR3 sequence: CAISGPRLADTQYF. The CDR3 nucleotides are TGTGCCATCAGTGGCCCTCGACTTGCAGATACGCAGTATTTT. This chain uses TRBV10-3 with TRBJ2-3; D is undetermined. The germline V gene has CDR1 ENHRY and CDR2 SYGVKD. This CDR3 comprises 14 residues. With 4 bases removed from V and 4 bases from J, the gap between germline ends came to 12 bases.

This sequence joins TRBV10-3 and TRBJ2-5, with a tentative D call TRBD2 (5 bases). Germline values: CDR1 ENHRY, CDR2 SYGVKD. V was shortened by 10 bases and J by 5 bases, with 26 bases between the two germline ends. The CDR3 extends over 16 amino acids. CDR3 sequence reads: CATAFNVEVRRETQYF. CDR3 DNA sequence: TGTGCCACCGCGTTCAACGTGGAGGTCCGCCGGGAGACCCAGTACTTC.

This clone was seen only a few times. The chain recombines TRBV27 with TRBJ1-5; D call uncertain. The ends were cut back, 6 bases at V and 0 bases at J, with 12 bases in the middle. The germline V gene has CDR1 MNHEY and CDR2 SMNVEV (reference sequence). The CDR3 contains 15 residues. The CDR3 loop reads CASSQSTSSNQPQHF. CDR3 in DNA: TGTGCCAGCAGCCAAAGTACTAGTAGCAATCAGCCCCAGCATTTT.

V usage is TRBV9 and J usage is TRBJ2-1; TRBD1 matches at 8 bases. CDR1 and CDR2 (germline): SGDLS, YYNGEE. CDR3 length: 14 residues. Unmatched junction bases numbered 4, after V lost 3 bases and J lost 5 bases. The CDR3 spells CASSGRQGHNEQFF. The CDR3 DNA reads as TGTGCCAGCAGCGGGCGACAGGGGCACAATGAGCAGTTCTTC.

The genes are TRBV14 and TRBJ2-3; D is perhaps TRBD2 (7 bases). The germline CDR1 and CDR2 sequences are SGHDN and FVKESK. The CDR3 totals 18 residues. The V end lost 3 bases, the J end lost 1 base, and 20 bases lay between the germline ends. The CDR3 here is CASSQLGGLGPRTDTQYF. The CDR3 coding sequence is TGTGCCAGCAGCCAGTTGGGGGGGCTAGGCCCTCGCACAGATACGCAGTATTTT.

The genes are TRBV30 and TRBJ1-1; no firm D call. V lost 2 bases, J lost 6 bases, and 13 bases lay in between. Per germline, CDR1 GTSNPN and CDR2 SVGIG (reference sequence). This CDR3 spans 13 amino acids. The CDR3 region has the DNA TGTGCCTGGAGTCGGGAGGGAAGAGCTGAAGCTTTCTTT. Translated: CAWSREGRAEAFF.

The V and J genes are TRBV7-2 and TRBJ1-5; D is perhaps TRBD1 (6 bases). V shed 1 base and J shed 5 bases, with 15 bases lying between them. The CDR3 totals 16 residues. Germline V lookup: CDR1 SGHTA, CDR2 FQGNSA. As DNA, the CDR3 is TGTGCCAGCAGCTTAGTATCCAGGGGCCCCGATCAGCCCCAGCATTTT. Its protein is CASSLVSRGPDQPQHF.

The V and J genes are TRBV28 and TRBJ2-1; D gene ambiguous. V lost 7 bases, J lost 2 bases, and 6 bases lay in between. Germline CDR1 is MDHEN and CDR2 is SYDVKM. The CDR3 length is 12 residues. As DNA, the CDR3 is TGTGCCAGCACCGCAGCCTACAATGAGCAGTTCTTC. It codes for CASTAAYNEQFF.

V usage is TRBV12-5 and J usage is TRBJ1-2, with a tentative D call TRBD1 (6 bases). Trimming shortened V by 4 bases and J by 10 bases, and 16 bases separated the two germline ends. The CDR3 sequence is 13 residues long. Germline V gene sequence: CDR1 LGHNT, CDR2 FRNRAP. Written as DNA, the CDR3 is TGTGCTAGTGGTTGGACAGCTTCAAAATCCTACACCTTC. The encoded protein is CASGWTASKSYTF.

The chain employs TRBV4-3 and TRBJ2-2; D is perhaps TRBD1 (6 bases). Trimming removed 0 bases at V and 0 bases at J, with 14 bases between. Germline CDR1 LGHNA, CDR2 YSLEER. The CDR3 extends over 18 amino acids. The CDR3 is CASSQEVFQGTNTGELFF. DNA for the CDR3: TGCGCCAGCAGCCAAGAAGTGTTCCAGGGGACGAACACCGGGGAGCTGTTTTTT.

The CDR3 coding sequence is TGTGCCAGCAGCTTTGGGGGGTACTATGGCTACACCTTC. Protein: CASSFGGYYGYTF. The chain has TRBV7-9 and TRBJ1-2; D is perhaps TRBD1 (5 bases). This CDR3 is 13 amino acids long. Trimming shortened V by 3 bases and J by 3 bases, and 8 bases separated the two germline ends. Germline values: CDR1 SEHNR, CDR2 FQNEAQ (reference sequence).

This clone showed up just once. This chain connects TRBV5-1 to TRBJ2-3; no clear D. There are 14 residues in the CDR3. Looked up from germline, CDR1 is SGHRS and CDR2 is YFSETQ. V dropped 4 bases and J dropped 0 bases, with 9 bases sitting between them. The DNA of the CDR3 is TGCGCCAGCAGCCCACATTCTAGCACAGATACGCAGTATTTT. It yields the protein CASSPHSSTDTQYF.

The chain links TRBV4-2 to TRBJ2-7; D is ambiguous. This CDR3 spans 14 amino acids. V dropped 1 base and J dropped 0 bases, with 7 bases sitting between them. In germline, CDR1 is LGHNA, CDR2 YNFKEQ. In DNA form, the CDR3 reads TGTGCCAGCAGCCAAGGCAGTAACTCCTACGAGCAGTACTTC. As protein: CASSQGSNSYEQYF.

This clone was recorded only once. The genes are TRBV5-4 and TRBJ2-7; no clear D. The CDR3 is 13 amino acids. The germline V gene encodes CDR1 SGHNT and CDR2 YYREEE (reference sequence). Trimming stripped 4 bases from V and 1 base from J, with 9 bases between. The CDR3 is CASSAVGSYEQYF. The CDR3, as DNA: TGTGCCAGCAGCGCGGTTGGATCCTACGAGCAGTACTTC.

The genes are TRBV7-3 and TRBJ2-3; 7 bases align to TRBD1. This CDR3 is built from 17 residues. CDR1 is SGHTA, CDR2 FQGTGA, per germline. The ends lost 5 bases at V and 2 bases at J; junction bases unmatched: 13. In DNA form, the CDR3 reads TGTGCCAGCAGCCCGACAGGGTATGAGACACACACAGATACGCAGTATTTT. Its protein product is CASSPTGYETHTDTQYF.

This clone was picked up one time. V and J are TRBV6-1 and TRBJ1-5, with D maybe TRBD1 (5 bases). CDR3 length: 16 residues. Germline CDR1 reads MNHNS; CDR2 reads SASEGT. With 6 bases removed from V and 2 bases from J, the gap between germline ends came to 17 bases. The CDR3: CASSERGQGGNQPQHF. CDR3 in DNA: TGTGCCAGCAGCGAACGTGGGCAGGGTGGCAATCAGCCCCAGCATTTT.

This rearrangement joins TRBV10-3 to TRBJ2-7, with 7 bases aligning to TRBD2. CDR1 is ENHRY, CDR2 SYGVKD, per germline. The CDR3 is 15 residues long. V gave up 4 bases and J gave up 6 bases; unmatched junction bases: 12. CDR3 amino acids: CAISGGRLAIFEQYF. As DNA, the CDR3 is TGTGCCATCAGTGGCGGTCGACTAGCAATCTTCGAGCAGTACTTC.

Of note for this clone: Germline and junction disagree at one end, which may indicate a read error. The genes are TRBV7-7 and TRBJ2-5, with TRBD1 matching 11 bases. CDR1 and CDR2 (germline): SSHAT, FNYEAQ (reference sequence). CDR3 length: 14 amino acids. In DNA, the CDR3 is TGTGCTAGCAGCAGGGACAGGGGGCAAGAGACCCAGTACTTC. Protein product: CASSRDRGQETQYF. Variable domain in full (rest from reference TRBV7-7 and TRBJ2-5): GAGVSQSPRYKVTKRGQDVTLRCDPISSHATLYWYQQALGQGPEFLTYFNYEAQPDKSGLPSDRFSAERPEGSISTLTIQRTEQRDSAMYRCASSRDRGQETQYFGPGTRLLVL.

The genes are TRBV7-2 and TRBJ2-7; D might be TRBD2 (5 bases). The V end was cut by 5 bases, the J end by 2 bases, with 13 bases between. The CDR3 runs to 14 residues. Germline V lookup: CDR1 SGHTA, CDR2 FQGNSA. Here the CDR3 DNA reads TGTGCCAGCAGCCCGCACCCGGGGACCTACGAGCAGTACTTC. Its translation: CASSPHPGTYEQYF.

The CDR3 bases are TGTGCCAGCTCACCCGGACAGGGGGCAGAGACCCAGTACTTC. It yields the protein CASSPGQGAETQYF. The chain carries TRBV18 and TRBJ2-5; 11 bases align to TRBD1. V shed 3 bases, J shed 4 bases, and the junction held 1 base outside the gene matches. This CDR3 is built from 14 residues. Germline loops: CDR1 KGHSH, CDR2 LQKENI.

The rearrangement links TRBV5-1 to TRBJ2-5; no definite D call. The CDR3 has 14 amino acids. From germline, CDR1 is SGHRS and CDR2 YFSETQ. Trimming took 0 bases from V and 9 from J, leaving 15 bases between them. CDR3: CASSLVFVGEAQYF. DNA of the CDR3: TGCGCCAGCAGCTTGGTTTTTGTAGGTGAGGCCCAGTACTTC.

The chain combines TRBV7-6 with TRBJ2-7; D is undetermined. V was shortened by 1 base and J by 5 bases, with 18 bases between the two germline ends. The CDR3 runs 16 residues. The germline V gene has CDR1 SGHVS and CDR2 FNYEAQ. The CDR3 bases are TGTGCCAGCAGCTTAGGCAGAAACGATTGGTCCCACGAGCAGTACTTC. Translation: CASSLGRNDWSHEQYF.